One sample yielded the 25 T cell receptor beta chains listed below, sequenced in a study of blood T cells in healthy people across ages. A J-beta primer mix and a sample-barcoded 5' primer were used in a second PCR of roughly 6 to 11 cycles. TCRdb called the 5' RACE reads again in MiXCR, with one record for every CDR3 protein. The sample lists about 970,000 distinct CDR3 sequences, roughly 51% occurring once. Sample: blood. These receptors were taken from a woman aged 60-75 years in good health.

The V and J genes are TRBV10-3 and TRBJ1-5; 7 nucleotides agree with TRBD1. Germline V gives CDR1 ENHRY, CDR2 SYGVKD. J was trimmed by 6 bases and V by 5 bases; bases with no gene match: 1. The length of the CDR3 is 12 residues. CDR3 sequence: CAISQGGQPQHF. In DNA, the CDR3 is TGTGCCATCAGTCAGGGGGGTCAGCCCCAGCATTTT.

The chain is built from TRBV12-3 or TRBV12-4 and TRBJ2-3, with no clear D. The germline V and J ends were trimmed by 1 base and 8 bases, with 13 bases remaining between them. This CDR3 comprises 14 residues. The CDR3 spells CASSLESTLSTQYF. The CDR3 DNA is TGTGCCAGCAGTTTAGAAAGTACCCTAAGTACGCAGTATTTT.

Remarks on this clonotype: A much bigger clone sits one base away, suggesting this may be a read error. V is TRBV3-1 and J is TRBJ2-7; D ambiguous. TRBJ2-5 explains the end of the DNA better; the J call may be wrong. CDR1 is LGHDT, CDR2 YNNKEL, per germline (reference sequence). The CDR3 is 13 amino acids. CDR3 in DNA: TGTACCAGCAGCCAAGCACGTCAAGAGACCCAGTACTTC. This sequence encodes CTSSQARQETQYF.

This clonotype has only a few counts. This chain uses TRBV13 with TRBJ1-6, with TRBD1 identical over 10 bases. The CDR3 has 12 amino acids. CDR1 is PRHDT and CDR2 is FYEKMQ in the germline V gene (reference sequence). The V gene end was trimmed by 8 bases and the J gene end by 11 bases; junction bases not matched to a gene: 3. The CDR3 region is CASRDRGPPLHF. The CDR3 DNA reads TGTGCCAGCCGGGACAGGGGTCCACCCCTCCACTTT.

The rearrangement links TRBV7-2 to TRBJ1-2; D is uncertain. Trimming pared 5 bases from V and 4 bases from J, leaving 17 bases between. Germline loops: CDR1 SGHTA, CDR2 FQGNSA. The CDR3 has 15 amino acids. CDR3 in amino acids: CASSPEAVTSYGYTF. The CDR3, as DNA: TGTGCCAGCAGCCCGGAGGCCGTGACTAGCTATGGCTACACCTTC.

The chain employs TRBV14 and TRBJ2-3; 7 positions agree with TRBD2. CDR1 SGHDN and CDR2 FVKESK come from the germline V gene. There are 18 residues in the CDR3. After removal of 6 bases from V and 1 base from J, the junction contained 16 bases not matched to a gene. The CDR3 protein is CASRPFVGTKAGTDTQYF. The CDR3 DNA is TGTGCCAGCAGGCCTTTTGTGGGGACTAAGGCGGGCACAGATACGCAGTATTTT.

The genes are TRBV6-6 and TRBJ2-3, with D possibly being TRBD2 (5 bases). CDR3 length: 13 amino acids. Germline CDR1 MNHNY, CDR2 SVGAGI (reference sequence). V was clipped by 5 bases and J by 5 bases, with 11 bases between them. CDR3 in DNA: TGTGCCAGCAGTGACTACGAACTAGATACGCAGTATTTT. Translated, it gives CASSDYELDTQYF.

Concerning this clonotype: With a much larger clone just one base away, this may be a read error. The chain has TRBV29-1 and TRBJ2-5; D gene uncertain. TRBJ2-1 matches the DNA end more closely, so the J call is doubtful. The CDR3 is made up of 13 amino acids. Looked up from germline, CDR1 is SQVTM and CDR2 is ANQGSEA. CDR3 DNA sequence: TGCAGCGTTGAAGGTAGAAACCAAGAGACCCAGTTCTTC. Translating it yields CSVEGRNQETQFF.

The chain employs TRBV20-1 and TRBJ2-1; a weak D match, TRBD2 (7 bases). This CDR3 spans 15 amino acids. CDR1 is DFQATT, CDR2 SNEGSKA, per germline (reference sequence). V was clipped by 1 base and J by 4 bases, with 14 bases between them. The CDR3 protein is CSARVRRGGYNEQFF. CDR3 sequence (DNA): TGCAGTGCTAGAGTTAGGAGGGGGGGATACAATGAGCAGTTCTTC.

This clonotype was seen more than once but under ten times. In DNA, the CDR3 is TGTGCCAGCAGCTTGAGGACGGATAATTCACCCCTCCACTTT. Translating gives CASSLRTDNSPLHF. The chain recombines TRBV7-2 with TRBJ1-6; no clear D. Trimming took 3 bases from V and 5 from J, leaving 8 bases between them. This CDR3 comprises 14 residues. The germline CDR1 and CDR2 sequences are SGHTA and FQGNSA.

The chain combines TRBV29-1 with TRBJ2-3; no clear D. The CDR3 totals 11 residues. Germline V gene sequence: CDR1 SQVTM, CDR2 ANQGSEA. Trimming left V 6 bases short and J 0 bases short, with 4 bases between. CDR3 loop: CSVWSTDTQYF. The CDR3 DNA reads as TGCAGCGTATGGAGCACAGATACGCAGTATTTT.

The rearrangement joins TRBV7-6 to TRBJ2-5; 10 nucleotides match TRBD1. V shed 5 bases, J shed 1 base, and the junction held 13 bases outside the gene matches. CDR1 SGHVS and CDR2 FNYEAQ come from the germline V gene. The CDR3 is 18 amino acids. The CDR3 region has the DNA TGTGCCAGCAGCCCCCGCCCAAACCGGGACAGGGGCCAAGAGACCCAGTACTTC. Protein: CASSPRPNRDRGQETQYF.

This CDR3 reads CASSSGLAVQETQYF. CDR3 in DNA: TGTGCCAGCAGCTCGGGACTAGCGGTACAAGAGACCCAGTACTTC. This chain joins TRBV6-5 and TRBJ2-5; 11 nucleotides align to TRBD2. The J segment lost 2 bases and the V segment lost 6 bases, leaving 5 bases of the junction unmatched. Germline-derived CDR1 and CDR2 are MNHEY and SVGAGI. The CDR3 contains 15 residues.

The CDR3 spells CASRPQGVAKNIQYF. The CDR3 DNA is TGTGCCAGCAGACCACAGGGAGTTGCCAAAAACATTCAGTACTTC. The genes are TRBV12-3 or TRBV12-4 and TRBJ2-4, with a possible D match to TRBD1 (6 bases). This CDR3 is built from 15 residues. V gave up 6 bases and J gave up 1 base, with 13 bases separating them.

This clonotype was observed a few times. This chain links TRBV11-2 with TRBJ2-3; D ambiguous. Germline assignment: CDR1 SGHAT and CDR2 FQNNGV. V lost 1 base and J lost 6, with 8 bases in between. The CDR3 covers 13 residues. CDR3 protein: CASSLGLVDTQYF. The DNA of the CDR3 is TGTGCCAGCAGCTTAGGTTTAGTGGATACGCAGTATTTT.

This clonotype was counted a few times. This chain links TRBV28 with TRBJ2-1; 8 positions agree with TRBD1. CDR1 is MDHEN, CDR2 SYDVKM, per germline. The CDR3 runs 14 residues. Losses at the gene ends were 2 bases for V and 10 bases for J; bases not matched to a gene: 7. CDR3 residues: CASSLPLQGGEQFF. The CDR3 DNA reads TGTGCCAGCAGTTTACCTCTACAGGGGGGCGAGCAGTTCTTC.

The genes are TRBV5-8 and TRBJ2-5; D unclear. Looked up from germline, CDR1 is SGHTS and CDR2 is YDEGEE. The CDR3 has 13 amino acids. V dropped 4 bases and J dropped 4 bases, with 11 bases sitting between them. In DNA, the CDR3 is TGTGCCAGCAGCCCCCCGAATACAGAGACCCAGTACTTC. It encodes CASSPPNTETQYF.

The genes are TRBV9 and TRBJ1-6; D remains unclear. The length of the CDR3 is 16 residues. Germline CDR1 SGDLS, CDR2 YYNGEE. The ends were cut back, 4 bases at V and 11 bases at J, with 22 bases in the middle. The CDR3 protein is CASSPRSGGLRAPLHF. The CDR3 DNA sequence: TGTGCCAGCAGCCCCCGTAGTGGAGGTCTGCGAGCACCCCTCCACTTT.

The chain uses TRBV20-1 and TRBJ2-7; TRBD2 is a possible D gene (5 bases). This CDR3 comprises 13 residues. V was pared by 5 bases and J by 2 bases, with 13 bases between. Germline CDR1 is DFQATT and CDR2 is SNEGSKA (reference sequence). The CDR3 region is CSAQEASPYEQYF. The CDR3 coding sequence is TGCAGTGCTCAAGAAGCTAGCCCCTACGAGCAGTACTTC.

There are a few counts of this clonotype. The chain joins TRBV4-1 to TRBJ2-4, with D perhaps given as TRBD1 or TRBD2 (6 bases each). CDR1 and CDR2 from the germline V gene are MGHRA and YSYEKL. The CDR3 length is 18 residues. The germline V and J ends were trimmed by 1 base and 0 bases, with 16 bases remaining between them. The CDR3 here is CASSQGQVGGPAKNIQYF. In DNA, the CDR3 is TGCGCCAGCAGCCAAGGTCAGGTCGGGGGCCCAGCCAAAAACATTCAGTACTTC.

The rearrangement links TRBV20-1 to TRBJ1-1; D unresolved. The CDR3 runs 12 residues. V lost 3 bases to trimming and J lost 8 bases, with 13 bases between them. Germline V gene lookup returns CDR1 DFQATT and CDR2 SNEGSKA (reference sequence). The CDR3 DNA reads as TGCAGTGCTAGTAATAAGGGTGTCGAAGCTTTCTTT. Its protein is CSASNKGVEAFF.

This rearrangement joins TRBV21-1 to TRBJ2-3; whether TRBD1, the table's D call, matches the DNA was not checked. TRBV21-1 is annotated as a pseudogene. The CDR3 loop spans 14 amino acids. The CDR3 DNA is TGTGCCAGCAGCAAAGGAGGGGGCACAGATACGCAGTATTTT. Protein: CASSKGGGTDTQYF.

The rearrangement joins TRBV10-3 to TRBJ2-4; unclear D gene. The CDR3 length is 14 residues. With 3 bases removed from V and 0 bases from J, the gap between germline ends came to 6 bases. Per germline, CDR1 ENHRY and CDR2 SYGVKD. The CDR3 here is CAISDPAAKNIQYF. CDR3 coding DNA: TGTGCCATCAGTGACCCCGCAGCCAAAAACATTCAGTACTTC.

V is TRBV28 and J is TRBJ2-4, with 13 bases identical to TRBD2. The assigned J gene may be wrong: the sequence end matches TRBJ2-7 better. Per germline, CDR1 MDHEN and CDR2 SYDVKM. The CDR3 extends over 15 amino acids. The CDR3: CASTNRTSGGYEQYF. Here the CDR3 DNA reads TGTGCCAGCACCAATAGGACTAGCGGGGGCTACGAGCAGTACTTC.

This chain joins TRBV25-1 and TRBJ2-3; D not resolved. The CDR3 has 13 amino acids. Trimming stripped 4 bases from V and 6 bases from J, with 11 bases between. Germline V gene lookup returns CDR1 MGHDK and CDR2 SYGVNS. The CDR3 DNA sequence: TGTGCCAGCAGTGCTGCCCTAGGGGATACGCAGTATTTT. Translation: CASSAALGDTQYF. Filled out from reference TRBV25-1 and TRBJ2-3, the complete variable domain reads EADIYQTPRYLVIGTGKKITLECSQTMGHDKMYWYQQDPGMELHLIHYSYGVNSTEKGDLSSESTVSRIRTEHFPLTLESARPSHTSQYLCASSAALGDTQYFGPGTRLTVL.